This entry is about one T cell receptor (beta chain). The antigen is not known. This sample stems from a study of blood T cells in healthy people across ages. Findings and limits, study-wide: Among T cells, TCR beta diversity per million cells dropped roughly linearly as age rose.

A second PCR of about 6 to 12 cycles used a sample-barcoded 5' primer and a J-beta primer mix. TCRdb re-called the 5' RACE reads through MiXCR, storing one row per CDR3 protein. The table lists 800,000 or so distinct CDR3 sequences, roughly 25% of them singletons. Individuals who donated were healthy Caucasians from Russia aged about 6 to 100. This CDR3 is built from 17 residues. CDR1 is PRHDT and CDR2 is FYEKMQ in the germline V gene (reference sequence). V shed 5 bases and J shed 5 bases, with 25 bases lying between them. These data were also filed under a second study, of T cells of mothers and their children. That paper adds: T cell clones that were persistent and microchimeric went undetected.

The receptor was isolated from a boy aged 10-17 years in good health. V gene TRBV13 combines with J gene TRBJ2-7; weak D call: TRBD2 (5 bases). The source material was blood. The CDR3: CASSLRAKLGPRDEQYF. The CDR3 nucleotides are TGTGCCAGCAGCCTCAGAGCGAAACTAGGGCCAAGAGACGAGCAGTACTTC.